This T cell receptor beta chain was obtained from a study of blood T cell repertoires in COVID-19. Background on the study: Specimens from acute and convalescent COVID-19 originated in the United States, Italy and Spain.

The CDR3 has 15 residues. Trimming pared 5 bases from V and 6 bases from J, leaving 14 bases between. CDR1 is SGHVS, CDR2 FQNEAQ, per germline. Methods used by the authors: Cell counts per sample came from amplifying reference gene primers. TCRdb keeps only in-frame clones here, not all; method: immunoSEQ multiplex PCR. V, J and clone size derive from that table, while D and trimming were established from the DNA sequence. The table records approximately 200,000 clones, roughly nine tenths of them present only once. Everyone who took part was roughly 18 to 95 years old, and they came from some 23 US areas. In assigning cohorts, the study relied on participant-reported clinical history.

V is TRBV7-8 and J is TRBJ1-6; D not resolved. The source of this sequence is a middle-aged woman with acute COVID-19. Input material: PBMCs or T cells enriched from blood (not recorded which). The CDR3 protein is CASSPDLTGNSPLHF. The CDR3 region has the DNA TGTGCCAGCAGCCCAGACCTGACGGGTAATTCACCCCTCCACTTT.